The 9 T cell receptor beta chains below come from one sample, sequenced in a study of Graves' ophthalmopathy and Graves' hyperthyroidism. RNA served as the template for amplifying TCR beta CDR3 regions. RT-PCR in the first round used HTBI primers; a second-round multiplex PCR followed. TCRdb passed the multiplex PCR reads through MiXCR, listing each CDR3 protein once. The table shows hundreds of thousands of distinct CDR3 sequences, with around a fifth occurring only once. The sample comprised peripheral blood. The source is a woman younger than 30 with stable Graves' hyperthyroidism.

This clonotype was counted at least ten times. The gene calls are TRBV9 and TRBJ2-7; D unclear. This CDR3 is 12 amino acids long. Between the trimmed V and J ends, which lost 3 bases and 3 bases, there was a span of 7 bases. Germline values: CDR1 SGDLS, CDR2 YYNGEE. CDR3 amino acids: CASSANGYEQYF. CDR3 nucleotide sequence: TGTGCCAGCAGCGCCAATGGCTACGAGCAGTACTTC.

This clonotype was detected ten times or more. The gene calls are TRBV9 and TRBJ2-3, with D perhaps matching TRBD1 (5 bases). V gave up 3 bases and J gave up 4 bases, with 12 bases separating them. Germline lookup yields CDR1 SGDLS and CDR2 YYNGEE. The CDR3 extends over 14 amino acids. DNA of the CDR3: TGTGCCAGCAGCGCAGGGCACGGTCCAGATACGCAGTATTTT. This translates into CASSAGHGPDTQYF. Full variable domain (outside the CDR3, taken from reference TRBV9 and TRBJ2-3): DSGVTQTPKHLITATGQRVTLRCSPRSGDLSVYWYQQSLDQGLQFLIQYYNGEERAKGNILERFSAQQFPDLHSELNLSSLELGDSALYFCASSAGHGPDTQYFGPGTRLTVL.

This clonotype was recorded many times. The J gene is TRBJ1-3, the V gene TRBV6-1, with TRBD1 matching 10 bases. Unmatched junction bases numbered 3, after V lost 5 bases and J lost 2 bases. Looked up from germline, CDR1 is MNHNS and CDR2 is SASEGT. This CDR3 has 15 amino acids. The CDR3 region is CASSPDRGPGNTIYF. The CDR3 bases are TGTGCCAGCAGTCCAGACAGGGGGCCTGGAAACACCATATATTTT.

Comments on this clonotype: A read error may account for a junction end that differs from germline. This chain joins TRBV15 and TRBJ2-5; possibly TRBD1 or TRBD2 for D (5 bases each). CDR3 length: 12 residues. CDR1 LNHNV and CDR2 YYDKDF come from the germline V gene (reference sequence). Written as DNA, the CDR3 is TGTGCCGCCAGCGAGGGGAAGGAGACCCAGTACTTC. It translates to CAASEGKETQYF.

The chain employs TRBV20-1 and TRBJ2-5; 7 nucleotides align to TRBD1. The CDR3 is 11 residues long. The V segment lost 7 bases and the J segment 3 bases; nucleotides outside the gene matches: 2. Germline V gene lookup returns CDR1 DFQATT and CDR2 SNEGSKA (reference sequence). The CDR3 DNA sequence: TGCAGTGTCGACAGGGAAGAGACCCAGTACTTC. Translating gives CSVDREETQYF.

This clonotype showed up many times. This likely comes from a read error, as the CDR3 has no conserved phenylalanine or tryptophan at its end. The limits of the CDR3 on the DNA are not certain, so only TCRdb's listed CDR3 is given. V usage is TRBV7-9 and J usage is TRBJ2-5; the table's D call of TRBD2 was not tested on the DNA. Germline V gives CDR1 SEHNR, CDR2 FQNEAQ (reference sequence). The CDR3 adds up to 11 amino acids, both ends counted. The CDR3 is CASSNPGLLYL.

The table lists this clonotype with a few counts. The chain has TRBV30 and TRBJ2-2; 8 bases match TRBD2. Germline V gives CDR1 GTSNPN, CDR2 SVGIG (reference sequence). This CDR3 is 14 amino acids long. J lost 8 bases, V lost 5 bases, and 10 bases had no gene match. The CDR3 nucleotides are TGTGCCTGGCTTCCCGGGGGGGAGAGGGGGGAGCTGTTTTTT. Residues: CAWLPGGERGELFF. The variable domain in full, completed from reference TRBV30 and TRBJ2-2, reads SQTIHQWPATLVQPVGSPLSLECTVEGTSNPNLYWYRQAAGRGLQLLFYSVGIGQISSEVPQNLSASRPQDRQFILSSKKLLLSDSGFYLCAWLPGGERGELFFGEGSRLTVL.

This clonotype was counted ten times or more. The chain combines TRBV14 with TRBJ1-2; D call uncertain. Per the germline V gene, CDR1 is SGHDN and CDR2 is FVKESK. The V end was cut by 4 bases, the J end by 7 bases, with 13 bases between. The CDR3 has 13 residues. The CDR3 region is CASSRDGWRGYTF. The CDR3 DNA reads as TGTGCCAGCAGCCGCGACGGATGGCGTGGCTACACCTTC.

The V gene is TRBV19, the J gene TRBJ1-5, with D possibly being TRBD1 (5 bases). Trimming pared 7 bases from V and 0 bases from J, leaving 10 bases between. The CDR3 consists of 14 residues. Germline V gene lookup returns CDR1 LNHDA and CDR2 SQIVND (reference sequence). The CDR3 coding sequence is TGTGCCAGTACGGGACCCTATAGCAATCAGCCCCAGCATTTT. It translates to CASTGPYSNQPQHF.